Listed below are T cell receptor beta chains from one sample, sequenced in a study of TIL therapy for anti-PD-1-resistant metastatic lung cancer. Assay used: immunoSEQ multiplex PCR; TCRdb lists only in-frame clones, some missing. The sample has tens of thousands of clones, 60% to 85% seen once. The sample consisted of tumor tissue, taken at baseline. The receptors here all came from a person between 25 and 80 years old with non-small cell lung cancer. CDR3s include the opening cysteine and the closing phenylalanine or tryptophan. A D gene is named only where the DNA matches it firmly. Part of the rows lack a size; the others show once, few, many or a class for expanded clones.

j_gene	d_gene	abundance	v_gene	CDR3nt	CDR3aa
TRBJ2-6	TRBD1	few	TRBV11-1	TGTGCCAGCAGCCAAACGACAGGGTCAGGGGCCAACGTCCTGACTTTC	CASSQTTGSGANVLTF
TRBJ2-2	.	.	TRBV5-6	TGTGCCAGCAGCTTGGTCGGCACCGGGGAGCTGTTTTTT	CASSLVGTGELFF
TRBJ2-3	TRBD2	.	TRBV9	TGTGCCAGCGGGGTCGGGGGGGCGACAGATACGCAGTATTTT	CASGVGGATDTQYF
TRBJ1-5	.	.	TRBV20-1	TGCAGTGCTAGTGGAGAGCAGCCCCAGCATTTT	CSASGEQPQHF
TRBJ2-2	.	.	TRBV5-6	TGTGCCAGCAGCTCTAGGAGGGCGGTAGATAACACCGGGGAGCTGTTTTTT	CASSSRRAVDNTGELFF
TRBJ1-6	.	.	TRBV6-4	TGTGCCAGCAGGAATGTTGGGAATTCACCCCTCCACTTT	CASRNVGNSPLHF
TRBJ2-5	.	.	TRBV25-1	TGTGCCAGCAGTGCCCTCCGGGACACTCGGTACCAAGAGACCCAGTACTTC	CASSALRDTRYQETQYF
TRBJ2-7	TRBD2	few	TRBV6-1	TGTGCCAGCAGTGAAGTGGCGGGGGGGATGAGCTCCTACGAGCAGTACTTC	CASSEVAGGMSSYEQYF
TRBJ2-7	TRBD2	once	TRBV14	TGTGCCAGCAGCCAAGATTCGGGACTAGCGGGTGCCAACCAGTACTTC	CASSQDSGLAGANQYF
TRBJ2-1	.	.	TRBV6-1	TGTGCCCACCGGGTAGGCGGAAACTCCTACAATGAGCAGTTCTTC	CAHRVGGNSYNEQFF
TRBJ2-1	TRBD2	.	TRBV5-1	TGCGCCAGCAGCCCTACTAGCGACATTTACAATGAGCAGTTCTTC	CASSPTSDIYNEQFF
TRBJ2-3	TRBD2	.	TRBV28	TGTGCCAGCAGTTCCGCGGGAGGGCAGAATACGCAGTATTTT	CASSSAGGQNTQYF
TRBJ1-3	TRBD1	.	TRBV4-2	TGTGCCAGCAGCCAAGTGGGACAGGTCTCTGGAAACACCATATATTTT	CASSQVGQVSGNTIYF
TRBJ1-1	TRBD1	few	TRBV27	TGTGCCAGCAGTTCTGGACAGGGGGCTCCTCGGGGGGCTTTCTTT	CASSSGQGAPRGAFF
TRBJ1-5	.	.	TRBV6-1	TGTGCCAGCAGTGTCGGGGGGGTTAGCAATCAGCCCCAGCATTTT	CASSVGGVSNQPQHF
TRBJ2-3	TRBD2	.	TRBV7-2	TGTGCCAGCAGCTTCAGACCGGGACTAGCGGTAACAGATACGCAGTATTTT	CASSFRPGLAVTDTQYF
TRBJ2-5	TRBD1	.	TRBV5-6	TGTGCCAGCAGCTCGTTAACCGGGACAGGGAGCGGGGAGACCCAGTACTTC	CASSSLTGTGSGETQYF